This paragraph covers one T cell receptor beta chain sequence. This sample is drawn from a study of blood T cell repertoires in COVID-19. Study overall: COVID-19 samples, acute and convalescent, were from the United States, Italy and Spain. The cDNA or gDNA used as material had been derived from T cells, B-cell-depleted T cells, or PBMCs.

Per the authors' pipeline: Nucleated cell number was recorded as an estimate derived from reference gene primer amplification. The data were produced by immunoSEQ multiplex PCR, yet TCRdb's version contains in-frame clones alone and is incomplete. The V and J calls and clone size were taken over from that table, and D and trimming were inferred from the DNA. Counted here are approximately 24,000 clones, around 86% occurring once; the ten biggest clones make up around 7.9%. Germline CDR1 and CDR2: KGHSH and LQKENI. The trim removed 6 bases at V and 2 bases at J, leaving 6 bases unmatched. The length of the CDR3 is 14 residues.

V gene TRBV18 combines with J gene TRBJ1-2, with 7 nucleotides matching TRBD1. Sequenced material: peripheral blood. This sequence was found in a man aged 45-65 years with active COVID-19. The CDR3 is CASSQTGSNYGYTF. The CDR3 bases are TGTGCCAGCTCGCAGACAGGGAGCAACTATGGCTACACCTTC. Drawing the rest from reference TRBV18 and TRBJ1-2, the complete variable domain is NAGVMQNPRHLVRRRGQEARLRCSPMKGHSHVYWYRQLPEEGLKFMVYLQKENIIDESGMPKERFSAEFPKEGPSILRIQQVVRGDSAAYFCASSQTGSNYGYTFGSGTRLTVV.